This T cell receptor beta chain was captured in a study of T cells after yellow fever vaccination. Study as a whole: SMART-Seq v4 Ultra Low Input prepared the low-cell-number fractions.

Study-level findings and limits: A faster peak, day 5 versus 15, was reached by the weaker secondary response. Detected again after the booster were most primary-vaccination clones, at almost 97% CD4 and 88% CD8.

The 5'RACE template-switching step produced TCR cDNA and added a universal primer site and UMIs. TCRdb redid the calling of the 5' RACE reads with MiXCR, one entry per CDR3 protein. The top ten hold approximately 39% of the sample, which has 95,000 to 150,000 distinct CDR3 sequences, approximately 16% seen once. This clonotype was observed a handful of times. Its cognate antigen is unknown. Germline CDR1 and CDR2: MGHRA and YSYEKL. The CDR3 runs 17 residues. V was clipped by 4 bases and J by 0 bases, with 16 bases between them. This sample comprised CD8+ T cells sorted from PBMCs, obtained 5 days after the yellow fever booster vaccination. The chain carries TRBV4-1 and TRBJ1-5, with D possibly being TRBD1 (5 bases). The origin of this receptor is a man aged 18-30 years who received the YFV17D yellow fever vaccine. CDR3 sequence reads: CASSPRGGIPSNQPQHF. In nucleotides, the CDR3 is TGCGCCAGCAGCCCCCGGGGGGGAATTCCTAGCAATCAGCCCCAGCATTTT.